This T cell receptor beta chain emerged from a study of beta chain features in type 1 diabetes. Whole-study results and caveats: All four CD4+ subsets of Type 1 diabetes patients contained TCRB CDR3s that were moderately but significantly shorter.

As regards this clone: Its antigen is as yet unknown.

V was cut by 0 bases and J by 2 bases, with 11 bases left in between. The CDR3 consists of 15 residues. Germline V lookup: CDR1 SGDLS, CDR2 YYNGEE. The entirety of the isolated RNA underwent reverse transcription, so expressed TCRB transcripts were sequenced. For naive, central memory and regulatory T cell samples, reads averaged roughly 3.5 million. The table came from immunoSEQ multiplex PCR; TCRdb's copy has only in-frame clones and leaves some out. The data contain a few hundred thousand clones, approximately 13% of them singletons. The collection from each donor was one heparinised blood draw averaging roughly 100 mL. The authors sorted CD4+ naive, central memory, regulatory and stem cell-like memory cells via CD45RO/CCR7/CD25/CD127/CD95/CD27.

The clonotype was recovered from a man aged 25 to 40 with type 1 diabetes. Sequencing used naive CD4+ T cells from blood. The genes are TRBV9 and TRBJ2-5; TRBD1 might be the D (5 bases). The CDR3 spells CASSVGTPLQETQYF. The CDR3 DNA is TGTGCCAGCAGCGTAGGGACACCGCTTCAAGAGACCCAGTACTTC.